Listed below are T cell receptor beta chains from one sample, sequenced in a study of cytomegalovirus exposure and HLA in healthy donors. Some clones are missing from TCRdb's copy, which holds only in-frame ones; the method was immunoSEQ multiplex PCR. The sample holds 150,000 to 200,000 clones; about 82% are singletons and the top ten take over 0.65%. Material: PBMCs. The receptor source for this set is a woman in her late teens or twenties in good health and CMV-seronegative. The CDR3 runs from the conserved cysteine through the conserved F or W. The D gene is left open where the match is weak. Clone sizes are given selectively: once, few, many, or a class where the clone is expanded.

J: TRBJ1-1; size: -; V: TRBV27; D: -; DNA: TGTGCCAGCACCCAGTCTACGACAGGGAACACTGAAGCTTTCTTT; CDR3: CASTQSTTGNTEAFF
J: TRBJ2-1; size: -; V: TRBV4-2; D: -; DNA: TGTGCCAGCAGCCAAGAGAGCTCCTACAATGAGCAGTTCTTC; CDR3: CASSQESSYNEQFF
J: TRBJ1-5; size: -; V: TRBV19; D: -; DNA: TGTGCCAGTAGTATCGGCGGAAACAATCAGCCCCAGCATTTT; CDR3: CASSIGGNNQPQHF
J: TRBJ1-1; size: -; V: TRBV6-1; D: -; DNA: TGTGCCAGCAGCGCGGGCCCGGGCGCTGAAGCTTTCTTT; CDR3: CASSAGPGAEAFF
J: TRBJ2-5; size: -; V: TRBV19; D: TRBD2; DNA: TGTGCCAGTAGTAAAATTAGCGGGGGGATACAAGAGACCCAGTACTTC; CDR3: CASSKISGGIQETQYF
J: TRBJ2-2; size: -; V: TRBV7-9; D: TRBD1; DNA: TGTTCCAGCAGAAAGTTCAGACAGGGTTTCTACACCGGGGAGCTGTTTTTT; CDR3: CSSRKFRQGFYTGELFF
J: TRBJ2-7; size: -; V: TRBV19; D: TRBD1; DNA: TGTGCCACCGGGACAGGGGGGACCTACGAGCAGTACTTC; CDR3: CATGTGGTYEQYF
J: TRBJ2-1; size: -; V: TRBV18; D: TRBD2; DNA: TGTGCCAGCTCACCAGAGGGGCTAGCGGGAGGGAGTGAGCAGTTCTTC; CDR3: CASSPEGLAGGSEQFF
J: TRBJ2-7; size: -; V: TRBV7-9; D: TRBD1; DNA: TGTGCCAGCAGCTTAACAGGGGGTGCCTACGAGCAGTACTTC; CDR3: CASSLTGGAYEQYF
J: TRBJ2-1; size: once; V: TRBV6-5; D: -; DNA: TGTGCCAGCAGTGGGGGCAAGGGACCCTACAATGAGCAGTTCTTC; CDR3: CASSGGKGPYNEQFF
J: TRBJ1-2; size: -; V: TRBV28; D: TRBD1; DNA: TGTGCCAGCAGTTCCCCAGACAGGGCCGTTGGCTATGGCTACACCTTC; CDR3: CASSSPDRAVGYGYTF